What follows are 2 T cell receptor beta chains derived from one specimen sequenced in a study of post-analysis software for immune sequencing data. Findings and caveats of the study: When patients were compared with controls, 4 or 5 TRBV segments were more frequent, TRBV5-6, TRBV5-1 and TRBV20-1 among them.

These receptors' antigens are unknown. Every TCR beta cDNA library bore unique molecular identifiers. A single record per CDR3 protein comes from TCRdb applying MiXCR to the PCR reads. The profile covers hundreds of thousands of distinct CDR3 sequences, with roughly 58% appearing a single time and approximately 4.5% taken by the ten largest. The source material was blood. The receptors were gathered from a girl aged 10-17 years with multiple sclerosis.

Details on this clonotype: Being one base from a much bigger clone, this may be a read error. V gene TRBV20-1 combines with J gene TRBJ1-2, with 8 bases lining up with TRBD1. The CDR3 totals 11 residues. J gave up 4 bases and V 7 bases, and 2 bases lay outside the gene matches. In germline, CDR1 is DFQATT, CDR2 SNEGSKA (reference sequence). Here the CDR3 DNA reads TGCAGTGGACAGGGGATCTATGGCTACACCTTC. This codes for CSGQGIYGYTF.

The chain is built from TRBV7-2 and TRBJ2-1, with 7 bases identical to TRBD2. V lost 5 bases, J lost 9 bases, and 7 bases stayed unmatched. The CDR3 runs 13 residues. Germline CDR1 and CDR2: SGHTA and FQGNSA. CDR3 coding DNA: TGTGCCAGCAGCCAGGTACGGGAGGCTGAGCAGTTCTTC. It specifies CASSQVREAEQFF.